The rows below give T cell receptor beta chains drawn from one sample of a study of shared clonotypes between healthy human individuals. Here immunoSEQ multiplex PCR was the method, and the copy in TCRdb shows in-frame clones only, minus some. The sample lists some 2.3 million clones; about 92% were seen once. Input material: naive CD4+ T cells from PBMCs. These receptors were collected from a young man in good health. Some clones in this sample may be carry-over from other donors' samples. Each CDR3 is given with its conserved first and last residue. The D gene is left open where the match is weak. Clone size is given for some rows only: seen once, a few or many times, or a class if the clone is expanded.

cdr3_nt: TGCGCCAGCAGTGACAGGGGTCCCCCAGAGACCCAGTACTTC
cdr3_aa: CASSDRGPPETQYF
d_call: -
clone_size: -
v_call: TRBV10-2
j_call: TRBJ2-5

cdr3_nt: TGCGCCAGCAGCTCCGGGACAGGGTCTTCGAATGAGCAGTTCTTC
cdr3_aa: CASSSGTGSSNEQFF
d_call: TRBD1
clone_size: -
v_call: TRBV5-1
j_call: TRBJ2-1

cdr3_nt: TGTGCCAGCAGAAAAGAGGGGACTAGCTACGAGCAGTACTTC
cdr3_aa: CASRKEGTSYEQYF
d_call: TRBD2
clone_size: -
v_call: TRBV6-1
j_call: TRBJ2-7

cdr3_nt: TGTGCCAGCAGTGAACACGGAGTCCTAGCGGGAGTCCCCGGGGAGCTGTTTTTT
cdr3_aa: CASSEHGVLAGVPGELFF
d_call: TRBD2
clone_size: few
v_call: TRBV2
j_call: TRBJ2-2

cdr3_nt: TGCGCCAGCAGCTTCAGGGGACAAAGCACAGATACGCAGTATTTT
cdr3_aa: CASSFRGQSTDTQYF
d_call: -
clone_size: -
v_call: TRBV5-1
j_call: TRBJ2-3

cdr3_nt: TGTGCCAGCAGTTTACAGCTCTCCACTGAAGCTTTCTTT
cdr3_aa: CASSLQLSTEAFF
d_call: -
clone_size: -
v_call: TRBV28
j_call: TRBJ1-1

cdr3_nt: TGTGCCAGCAGTGAAGGACCGGGGGACGAGTATTTT
cdr3_aa: CASSEGPGDEYF
d_call: -
clone_size: -
v_call: TRBV6-1
j_call: TRBJ2-3

cdr3_nt: TGTGCCAGCAGCGTCGGCCTCACCTACGAGCAGTACTTC
cdr3_aa: CASSVGLTYEQYF
d_call: -
clone_size: -
v_call: TRBV9
j_call: TRBJ2-7

cdr3_nt: TGTGCCAGCAGCCCCAGTCTAGGGCAGTACTTC
cdr3_aa: CASSPSLGQYF
d_call: -
clone_size: -
v_call: TRBV28
j_call: TRBJ2-7

cdr3_nt: TGTGCCCTAAGGGGGAAGGGGGCGGCCTACGAGCAGTACTTC
cdr3_aa: CALRGKGAAYEQYF
d_call: TRBD1
clone_size: -
v_call: TRBV30
j_call: TRBJ2-7

cdr3_nt: TGTGCCAGCAGTCCTAGCGGGGGGTACTACGAGCAGTACTTC
cdr3_aa: CASSPSGGYYEQYF
d_call: TRBD2
clone_size: -
v_call: TRBV2
j_call: TRBJ2-7

cdr3_nt: TGTGCCTGGAGGGGGACAAGGGAGAACTATGGCTACACCTTC
cdr3_aa: CAWRGTRENYGYTF
d_call: -
clone_size: -
v_call: TRBV30
j_call: TRBJ1-2

cdr3_nt: TGTGCCAGCAGTTTAATCAGAGCGGTTAGCAATCAGCCCCAGCATTTT
cdr3_aa: CASSLIRAVSNQPQHF
d_call: -
clone_size: -
v_call: TRBV28
j_call: TRBJ1-5

cdr3_nt: TGCGCCAGCAGCTTGAACGGGGACAATCAGCCCCAGCATTTT
cdr3_aa: CASSLNGDNQPQHF
d_call: -
clone_size: -
v_call: TRBV5-1
j_call: TRBJ1-5

cdr3_nt: TGTGCCAGCAGCTTGTGGCGGGAGACTAGCACAGATACGCAGTATTTT
cdr3_aa: CASSLWRETSTDTQYF
d_call: TRBD2
clone_size: -
v_call: TRBV7-2
j_call: TRBJ2-3

cdr3_nt: TGTGCCAGCAGACTTAACAGGGCGGCTGAAGCTTTCTTT
cdr3_aa: CASRLNRAAEAFF
d_call: -
clone_size: -
v_call: TRBV28
j_call: TRBJ1-1

cdr3_nt: TGTGCCAGTATCGGCCCTACCGGGGAGCTGTTTTTT
cdr3_aa: CASIGPTGELFF
d_call: -
clone_size: -
v_call: TRBV19
j_call: TRBJ2-2

cdr3_nt: TGTGCCAGCTCACCCTCCACAGGGGCCCTCACAGATACGCAGTATTTT
cdr3_aa: CASSPSTGALTDTQYF
d_call: TRBD1
clone_size: -
v_call: TRBV18
j_call: TRBJ2-3

cdr3_nt: TGTGCCAGCAGTTACGATCGGGAAAAACTGTTTTTT
cdr3_aa: CASSYDREKLFF
d_call: -
clone_size: -
v_call: TRBV6-5
j_call: TRBJ1-4

cdr3_nt: TGTGCCAGCAGGGCCGGGACTAGCGGCAGCACAGATACGCAGTATTTT
cdr3_aa: CASRAGTSGSTDTQYF
d_call: TRBD2
clone_size: -
v_call: TRBV2
j_call: TRBJ2-3

cdr3_nt: TGTGCCAGCAGCGTAGGTCAAGGCAAAGGGGAGACCCAGTACTTC
cdr3_aa: CASSVGQGKGETQYF
d_call: -
clone_size: -
v_call: TRBV9
j_call: TRBJ2-5

cdr3_nt: TGTGCCAGCAGCTTCAGACGGAACACTGAAGCTTTCTTT
cdr3_aa: CASSFRRNTEAFF
d_call: -
clone_size: -
v_call: TRBV7-2
j_call: TRBJ1-1

cdr3_nt: TGTGCCAGCAGCTTGGGTGCCGGGCCCACTGAAGCTTTCTTT
cdr3_aa: CASSLGAGPTEAFF
d_call: -
clone_size: -
v_call: TRBV5-4
j_call: TRBJ1-1

cdr3_nt: TGTGCCAGCAGTAACGGTCTAGCGGGAGCCTACGAGCAGTACTTC
cdr3_aa: CASSNGLAGAYEQYF
d_call: TRBD2
clone_size: -
v_call: TRBV7-3
j_call: TRBJ2-7

cdr3_nt: TGTGCCAGCAGTTTAAGGCAGAACTATGGCTACACCTTC
cdr3_aa: CASSLRQNYGYTF
d_call: -
clone_size: -
v_call: TRBV28
j_call: TRBJ1-2

cdr3_nt: TGCGCCAGCAGCCACCCACTGTCCCGGCCCGGCTACAATGAGCAGTTCTTC
cdr3_aa: CASSHPLSRPGYNEQFF
d_call: -
clone_size: -
v_call: TRBV4-3
j_call: TRBJ2-1

cdr3_nt: TGTGCCAGCAGCTCAAACCGGGACAGCTACAATGAGCAGTTCTTC
cdr3_aa: CASSSNRDSYNEQFF
d_call: TRBD1
clone_size: -
v_call: TRBV7-3
j_call: TRBJ2-1

cdr3_nt: TGTGCCAGCAGCTTGGAGATTGGGAGGGGGCCCAGAGGCTACACCTTC
cdr3_aa: CASSLEIGRGPRGYTF
d_call: TRBD1
clone_size: -
v_call: TRBV7-8
j_call: TRBJ1-2

cdr3_nt: TGTGCCAGCAGCGTGGGACAGGGGGCAGAGACCCAGTACTTC
cdr3_aa: CASSVGQGAETQYF
d_call: TRBD1
clone_size: -
v_call: TRBV7-2
j_call: TRBJ2-5

cdr3_nt: TGTGCCAGCAGTTCCGCGGGCAGGGCCCGCAATCAGCCCCAGCATTTT
cdr3_aa: CASSSAGRARNQPQHF
d_call: -
clone_size: -
v_call: TRBV2
j_call: TRBJ1-5

cdr3_nt: TGTGCCAGCGCCGGGGAGACCCAGTACTTC
cdr3_aa: CASAGETQYF
d_call: -
clone_size: -
v_call: TRBV25-1
j_call: TRBJ2-5

cdr3_nt: TGTGCCAGCAGCCAAGGAGGGGGACCCGTCCAAGAGACCCAGTACTTC
cdr3_aa: CASSQGGGPVQETQYF
d_call: -
clone_size: -
v_call: TRBV4-2
j_call: TRBJ2-5

cdr3_nt: TGCGCCAGCAGCTTGGAATTAGCGGGACGGCAGGCCGGGGAGCTGTTTTTT
cdr3_aa: CASSLELAGRQAGELFF
d_call: TRBD2
clone_size: -
v_call: TRBV5-1
j_call: TRBJ2-2

cdr3_nt: TGTGCCAGCAGCTTAGCGTTAACCTACGAGCAGTACTTC
cdr3_aa: CASSLALTYEQYF
d_call: -
clone_size: -
v_call: TRBV7-8
j_call: TRBJ2-7

cdr3_nt: TGTGCCAGCAGCTTAACTTTCCCCGGGACTCCCCAAAAGGAGCAGTACTTC
cdr3_aa: CASSLTFPGTPQKEQYF
d_call: -
clone_size: once
v_call: TRBV27
j_call: TRBJ2-7

cdr3_nt: TGTGCCAGCAGTTTAGTGGCGGCCGGGGAGCTGTTTTTT
cdr3_aa: CASSLVAAGELFF
d_call: -
clone_size: once
v_call: TRBV28
j_call: TRBJ2-2

cdr3_nt: TGTGCCAGCAGCTTATCGGGACAAATGAACACTGAAGCTTTCTTT
cdr3_aa: CASSLSGQMNTEAFF
d_call: -
clone_size: once
v_call: TRBV11-2
j_call: TRBJ1-1

cdr3_nt: TGCGCCAGCAGCCAGCGGGGGGGCACTGAAGCTTTCTTT
cdr3_aa: CASSQRGGTEAFF
d_call: -
clone_size: -
v_call: TRBV4-3
j_call: TRBJ1-1

cdr3_nt: TGTGCCAGCAGCGTAAGGACAGGGGAATCCTACAATGAGCAGTTCTTC
cdr3_aa: CASSVRTGESYNEQFF
d_call: TRBD1
clone_size: -
v_call: TRBV9
j_call: TRBJ2-1

cdr3_nt: TGTGCCAGCAGCCGAGGGGGGACAGGGGAGGCCTCTATCTATGGCTACACCTTC
cdr3_aa: CASSRGGTGEASIYGYTF
d_call: TRBD1
clone_size: -
v_call: TRBV25-1
j_call: TRBJ1-2

cdr3_nt: TGCGCCAGCAGCCAAGATTCCCGGGGGGCCCAGCATTTT
cdr3_aa: CASSQDSRGAQHF
d_call: -
clone_size: once
v_call: TRBV4-3
j_call: TRBJ1-5

cdr3_nt: TGCAGCGTAAGCCGGACAGGGGACAACACCGGGGAGCTGTTTTTT
cdr3_aa: CSVSRTGDNTGELFF
d_call: TRBD1
clone_size: -
v_call: TRBV29-1
j_call: TRBJ2-2

cdr3_nt: TGTGCCAGCAGTTTGTCCCGGGGCCAGCCCCAGCATTTT
cdr3_aa: CASSLSRGQPQHF
d_call: -
clone_size: -
v_call: TRBV6-5
j_call: TRBJ1-5

cdr3_nt: TGTGCCAGTAGTAGGGGGCTATTACCCGGGGAGCTGTTTTTT
cdr3_aa: CASSRGLLPGELFF
d_call: -
clone_size: -
v_call: TRBV19
j_call: TRBJ2-2

cdr3_nt: TGTGCCAGCAGCGGGGACAGGGGTAACACCGGGGAGCTGTTTTTT
cdr3_aa: CASSGDRGNTGELFF
d_call: TRBD1
clone_size: -
v_call: TRBV9
j_call: TRBJ2-2

cdr3_nt: TGTGCCAGTCGACGACTAGCGGGGCTCCAAGAGACCCAGTACTTC
cdr3_aa: CASRRLAGLQETQYF
d_call: TRBD2
clone_size: -
v_call: TRBV19
j_call: TRBJ2-5

cdr3_nt: TGTGCCAGCAGACCGACTAGTGCGAACACCGGGGAGCTGTTTTTT
cdr3_aa: CASRPTSANTGELFF
d_call: -
clone_size: -
v_call: TRBV27
j_call: TRBJ2-2

cdr3_nt: TGCAGCGGACTAGCGGCACCCTACGAGCAGTACTTC
cdr3_aa: CSGLAAPYEQYF
d_call: TRBD2
clone_size: -
v_call: TRBV29-1
j_call: TRBJ2-7

cdr3_nt: TGTGCCATCAGTGCCGTCGGAGCCCCCAATGAGCAGTTCTTC
cdr3_aa: CAISAVGAPNEQFF
d_call: -
clone_size: -
v_call: TRBV10-3
j_call: TRBJ2-1

cdr3_nt: TGTGCCAGCAGCTTAGCGCTGTCGGGACAGGGCACTGAAGCTTTCTTT
cdr3_aa: CASSLALSGQGTEAFF
d_call: TRBD1
clone_size: -
v_call: TRBV7-6
j_call: TRBJ1-1